The 19 T cell receptor beta chains below were found in one sample sequenced in a study of OX40 agonist ivuxolimab in advanced cancers. TCRdb's table, derived via immunoSEQ multiplex PCR, lists solely in-frame clones and lacks some. The data contain over 100,000 clones, 93% of them singletons. This material consisted of CD4+ or CD8+ T cells sorted from blood, taken in a trial of the OX40 agonist ivuxolimab. The receptors originated from an adult with an advanced solid tumor such as melanoma, head and neck, liver or kidney cancer.

V is TRBV19 and J is TRBJ2-2; the D call may be TRBD1 or TRBD2 (6 bases each). Trimming left V 10 bases short and J 7 bases short, with 25 bases between. This CDR3 is 16 amino acids long. Germline loops: CDR1 LNHDA, CDR2 SQIVND (reference sequence). CDR3 coding DNA: TGTGCCACTACCCCGTGGAGGGGGGAAAGTGTCGGGGAGCTGTTTTTT. Its protein is CATTPWRGESVGELFF.

J is TRBJ2-7 and V is TRBV30, with D unresolved. The CDR3 covers 11 residues. Germline CDR1 is GTSNPN and CDR2 is SVGIG (reference sequence). Trimming stripped 3 bases from V and 3 bases from J, with 6 bases between. The CDR3, as DNA: TGTGCCTGGAGCCCCCTCTACGAGCAGTACTTC. It codes for CAWSPLYEQYF.

This clone has only one observation. The chain recombines TRBV6-6 with TRBJ2-3; D possibly corresponds to TRBD1 (6 bases). The CDR3 sequence is 15 residues long. Germline CDR1 MNHNY, CDR2 SVGAGI (reference sequence). Trimming removed 0 bases from V and 5 bases from J, with 12 bases in between. The DNA for the CDR3 is TGTGCCAGCAGTTACTCGATAGGCAGGGGAGATACGCAGTATTTT. Translation gives CASSYSIGRGDTQYF.

This rearrangement joins TRBV6-6 to TRBJ1-1; perhaps TRBD1 as D (5 bases). The CDR3 contains 14 residues. V gave up 8 bases and J gave up 1 base, with 14 bases separating them. Germline values: CDR1 MNHNY, CDR2 SVGAGI (reference sequence). This CDR3 is CASRRDGGNTEAFF. The CDR3 DNA sequence: TGTGCCAGCCGCAGGGACGGGGGGAACACTGAAGCTTTCTTT.

This clone has a single count. This chain links TRBV6-1 with TRBJ2-3; TRBD2 matches at 7 bases. V was clipped by 0 bases and J by 0 bases; unmatched bases: 3. This CDR3 has 16 residues. CDR1 MNHNS and CDR2 SASEGT come from the germline V gene. CDR3 bases: TGTGCCAGCAGTGAAGCAGCGGGGTTGAGCACAGATACGCAGTATTTT. This codes for CASSEAAGLSTDTQYF.

The V gene is TRBV6-6, the J gene TRBJ1-1, with D possibly matching TRBD1 (5 bases). The CDR3 spans 15 residues. Trimming pared 6 bases from V and 1 base from J, leaving 15 bases between. Germline V gene data show CDR1 as MNHNY and CDR2 as SVGAGI (reference sequence). CDR3 protein: CASSRPTASNTEAFF. CDR3 DNA sequence: TGTGCCAGCAGCCGCCCGACAGCCTCGAACACTGAAGCTTTCTTT.

The V and J genes are TRBV11-2 and TRBJ2-1; 13 bases map to TRBD2. Germline V gene data show CDR1 as SGHAT and CDR2 as FQNNGV. V shed 7 bases and J 7 bases; nucleotides not matched to a gene: 16. The CDR3 sequence is 18 residues long. For the CDR3, the DNA is TGTGCCAGCATCCCCAGAGGGACTAGCGGGGCCCTCTGGAATGAGCAGTTCTTC. Translated, it gives CASIPRGTSGALWNEQFF.

V usage is TRBV18 and J usage is TRBJ2-1, with D unresolved. Trimming took off 4 bases at V and 5 bases at J, with 3 bases between the two ends. Germline lookup yields CDR1 KGHSH and CDR2 LQKENI. The CDR3 contains 11 residues. CDR3: CASSRNNEQFF. As DNA, the CDR3 is TGTGCCAGCTCACGAAACAATGAGCAGTTCTTC.

This chain connects TRBV18 to TRBJ1-2; D is undetermined. V was shortened by 2 bases and J by 2 bases, with 12 bases between the two germline ends. CDR3 length equals 15 residues. The germline V gene encodes CDR1 KGHSH and CDR2 LQKENI. The CDR3 region is CASSPEGNPNYGYTF. CDR3 bases: TGTGCCAGCTCACCAGAAGGGAATCCAAACTATGGCTACACCTTC.

The rearrangement joins TRBV27 to TRBJ2-1; D is perhaps TRBD2 (6 bases). This CDR3 is built from 13 residues. V dropped 8 bases and J dropped 4 bases, with 12 bases sitting between them. Germline values: CDR1 MNHEY, CDR2 SMNVEV (reference sequence). This CDR3 reads CASYRSGYNEQFF. CDR3 in DNA: TGTGCCAGCTACCGGAGCGGGTACAATGAGCAGTTCTTC.

This clone was seen once. The chain carries TRBV6-1 and TRBJ2-6; D might be TRBD1 (6 bases). The CDR3 consists of 15 residues. CDR1 is MNHNS and CDR2 is SASEGT in the germline V gene. V was trimmed by 5 bases and J by 1 base, leaving 9 bases between them. The CDR3 DNA reads TGTGCCAGCAGTCCACAGGGTTCTGGGGCCAACGTCCTGACTTTC. Amino acid sequence: CASSPQGSGANVLTF.

V and J are TRBV6-5 and TRBJ2-7; no reliable D call. CDR3 length: 14 residues. Trimming took 5 bases from V and 4 from J, leaving 15 bases between them. Germline V gives CDR1 MNHEY, CDR2 SVGAGI. CDR3 in amino acids: CASSAHPLPYEQYF. CDR3 coding DNA: TGTGCCAGCAGTGCCCACCCACTCCCTTACGAGCAGTACTTC.

The rearrangement uses TRBV5-1 and TRBJ2-3, with 11 bases identical to TRBD2. Germline CDR1 and CDR2: SGHRS and YFSETQ. This CDR3 is 17 amino acids long. Germline trimming cut 0 bases from V and 3 bases from J; bases unmatched to any gene: 6. CDR3 in amino acids: CASSLGLAGGITDTQYF. CDR3 DNA: TGCGCCAGCAGCTTGGGGCTAGCGGGGGGAATTACAGATACGCAGTATTTT.

A remark on this clone: An end of the junction does not agree with germline; a read error may underlie this. The J gene is TRBJ1-5, the V gene TRBV18; 7 bases align to TRBD1. This CDR3 region has 17 residues. The germline V gene has CDR1 KGHSH and CDR2 LQKENI. The CDR3 reads CASSPDWTGTANEPQHF. CDR3 nucleotide sequence: TGTGCCAGCTCACCAGATTGGACAGGAACAGCCAATGAGCCCCAGCATTTT.

This clone was picked up one time. DNA of the CDR3: TGTGCCAGCAGCTTAGATCGCCACCGGGGCTACACCTTC. Amino acids: CASSLDRHRGYTF. The chain is built from TRBV11-2 and TRBJ1-2; no definite D call. V was trimmed by 0 bases and J by 8 bases, leaving 10 bases between them. Germline CDR1 and CDR2: SGHAT and FQNNGV. This CDR3 has 13 amino acids. Using reference TRBV11-2 and TRBJ1-2 for the parts outside the CDR3, the full variable domain is EAGVAQSPRYKIIEKRQSVAFWCNPISGHATLYWYQQILGQGPKLLIQFQNNGVVDDSQLPKDRFSAERLKGVDSTLKIQPAKLEDSAVYLCASSLDRHRGYTFGSGTRLTVV.

The gene calls are TRBV28 and TRBJ1-2; 9 bases match TRBD1. Germline lookup yields CDR1 MDHEN and CDR2 SYDVKM. Trimming took 6 bases from V and 1 from J; bases not matched to a gene: 9. The CDR3 has 16 residues. Here the CDR3 reads CASSLTGGRLNYGYTF. DNA of the CDR3: TGTGCCAGCAGCTTAACAGGGGGCCGACTTAACTATGGCTACACCTTC.

CDR3 nucleotide sequence: TGTGCCAGCTCACCGCTAGGTGGGGGATCAGGCAATCAGCCCCAGCATTTT. It specifies CASSPLGGGSGNQPQHF. This chain uses TRBV18 with TRBJ1-5; D perhaps matches TRBD1 (5 bases). Deletions cut 3 bases from V and 2 bases from J, with 17 bases between. The CDR3 runs 17 residues. Germline assignment: CDR1 KGHSH and CDR2 LQKENI.

This clone was recorded only once. The gene calls are TRBV6-5 and TRBJ2-5; D may be TRBD1 (6 bases). CDR1 MNHEY and CDR2 SVGAGI come from the germline V gene. The CDR3 length is 15 residues. V gave up 5 bases and J gave up 5 bases, with 18 bases separating them. The CDR3 region is CASSPLQGREETQYF. Written as DNA, the CDR3 is TGTGCCAGCAGTCCGCTACAGGGACGAGAGGAGACCCAGTACTTC.

This chain links TRBV6-1 with TRBJ2-1; the match to TRBD2 covers 12 bases. The CDR3 loop spans 15 amino acids. The germline V gene encodes CDR1 MNHNS and CDR2 SASEGT. Trimming took 7 bases from V and 8 from J; bases not matched to a gene: 9. CDR3 sequence: CASTPPGTSGYEQFF. The CDR3 bases are TGTGCCAGCACCCCCCCCGGGACTAGCGGGTATGAGCAGTTCTTC.